This entry lists 24 T cell receptor beta chains sequenced from one sample in a study of T cell changes during pregnancy in multiple sclerosis. Assay used: immunoSEQ multiplex PCR; TCRdb lists only in-frame clones, some missing. The repertoire consists of some 110,000 clones, with under 95% occurring once and the leading ten covering about 1.6%. The input for sequencing was peripheral blood, taken before pregnancy. These TCRs come from a female donor with multiple sclerosis, enrolled in a pregnancy study.

The CDR3 sequence is CASSYAAGDLTDTQYF. The CDR3 bases are TGTGCCAGCAGTTACGCGGCGGGGGACCTCACAGATACGCAGTATTTT. V usage is TRBV6-5 and J usage is TRBJ2-3, with 7 bases matching TRBD2. Germline V CDR1 and CDR2: MNHEY, SVGAGI. There are 16 residues in the CDR3. Trimming cost V 2 bases and J 2 bases; bases outside gene matches: 7.

The chain combines TRBV28 with TRBJ2-1, with 7 bases fitting TRBD2. Germline CDR1 MDHEN, CDR2 SYDVKM. V gave up 2 bases and J gave up 7 bases; unmatched junction bases: 8. The CDR3 runs 15 residues. This chain's CDR3 is CASSLDQWGGNEQFF. CDR3 bases: TGTGCCAGCAGTTTAGATCAGTGGGGGGGGAATGAGCAGTTCTTC.

The rearrangement uses TRBV6-1 and TRBJ1-2; weak D call: TRBD1 (6 bases). The CDR3 covers 15 residues. In germline, CDR1 is MNHNS, CDR2 SASEGT. V was cut by 5 bases and J by 4 bases, with 17 bases left in between. The CDR3 coding sequence is TGTGCCAGCAGTTCTAACAGGGACCTCCTCTATGGCTACACCTTC. It encodes CASSSNRDLLYGYTF.

The CDR3: CAISESGQAYEQYF. The DNA of the CDR3 is TGTGCCATCAGTGAGTCGGGGCAGGCCTACGAGCAGTACTTC. V gene TRBV10-3 combines with J gene TRBJ2-7; a weak D match, TRBD1 (5 bases). V was trimmed by 0 bases and J by 2 bases, leaving 8 bases between them. The CDR3 spans 14 residues. CDR1 is ENHRY, CDR2 SYGVKD, per germline.

The chain couples TRBV5-4 to TRBJ2-7; no firm D call. Trimming took 0 bases from V and 6 from J, leaving 4 bases between them. The germline V gene encodes CDR1 SGHNT and CDR2 YYREEE (reference sequence). The CDR3 loop spans 11 amino acids. The CDR3 protein is CASSLGGEQYF. The DNA of the CDR3 is TGTGCCAGCAGCTTGGGAGGCGAGCAGTACTTC.

This chain joins TRBV6-6 and TRBJ1-6; D uncertain. The germline V gene has CDR1 MNHNY and CDR2 SVGAGI (reference sequence). V was shortened by 6 bases and J by 9 bases, with 15 bases between the two germline ends. The CDR3 spans 14 residues. In nucleotides, the CDR3 is TGTGCCAGCAGCCCGGGAAGGGTCGGTTCACCCCTCCACTTT. Residues: CASSPGRVGSPLHF.

The chain carries TRBV27 and TRBJ2-7; D is uncertain. There are 14 residues in the CDR3. V lost 0 bases and J 2 bases, leaving 8 bases between the germline ends. From germline, CDR1 is MNHEY and CDR2 SMNVEV (reference sequence). CDR3 bases: TGTGCCAGCAGTTTATCCCGGGTGACCTACGAGCAGTACTTC. Amino acids: CASSLSRVTYEQYF.

The chain uses TRBV7-9 and TRBJ1-1; TRBD1 aligns across 8 bases. V shed 8 bases, J shed 5 bases, and the junction held 7 bases outside the gene matches. Germline V gene data show CDR1 as SEHNR and CDR2 as FQNEAQ (reference sequence). CDR3 length: 13 amino acids. Here the CDR3 reads CASGGQGGTEAFF. The DNA for the CDR3 is TGTGCCAGCGGTGGACAGGGAGGTACTGAAGCTTTCTTT.

This chain joins TRBV10-3 and TRBJ1-2, with 11 bases fitting TRBD1. Looked up from germline, CDR1 is ENHRY and CDR2 is SYGVKD. The V and J ends lost 6 bases and 3 bases, in that order; junction bases with no gene match: 3. The CDR3 consists of 14 residues. The CDR3 coding sequence is TGTGCCATCAGACGGACAGGGGGCGACTATGGCTACACCTTC. As protein: CAIRRTGGDYGYTF.

This rearrangement joins TRBV9 to TRBJ2-7, with 9 positions matching TRBD2. The CDR3 consists of 15 residues. The V and J ends lost 0 bases and 6 bases, in that order; junction bases with no gene match: 7. From germline, CDR1 is SGDLS and CDR2 YYNGEE. The CDR3 sequence: CASSVGLAGVSEQYF. Written as DNA, the CDR3 is TGTGCCAGCAGCGTAGGTTTAGCGGGAGTTTCCGAGCAGTACTTC. The complete variable domain, with remaining parts taken from reference TRBV9 and TRBJ2-7, reads DSGVTQTPKHLITATGQRVTLRCSPRSGDLSVYWYQQSLDQGLQFLIQYYNGEERAKGNILERFSAQQFPDLHSELNLSSLELGDSALYFCASSVGLAGVSEQYFGPGTRLTVT.

This clone showed up just once. This rearrangement joins TRBV18 to TRBJ1-1, with a tentative D call TRBD1 (6 bases). Germline V gives CDR1 KGHSH, CDR2 LQKENI. Trimming shortened V by 3 bases and J by 4 bases, and 9 bases separated the two germline ends. The CDR3 runs 13 residues. The DNA for the CDR3 is TGTGCCAGCTCACCTCAGGGGCCCACTGAAGCTTTCTTT. The encoded protein is CASSPQGPTEAFF.

This clone was counted only a few times. The rearrangement uses TRBV5-1 and TRBJ2-2, with 11 bases lining up with TRBD1. Trimming at V came to 4 bases and at J to 5 bases, leaving 4 bases not matched to a gene. Germline V gene data show CDR1 as SGHRS and CDR2 as YFSETQ. The CDR3 runs to 15 residues. CDR3 nucleotides: TGCGCCAGCAGCCAAGGACAGGGGGCAACCGGGGAGCTGTTTTTT. It is translated as CASSQGQGATGELFF. The full variable domain, with the rest looked up from reference TRBV5-1 and TRBJ2-2, is KAGVTQTPRYLIKTRGQQVTLSCSPISGHRSVSWYQQTPGQGLQFLFEYFSETQRNKGNFPGRFSGRQFSNSRSEMNVSTLELGDSALYLCASSQGQGATGELFFGEGSRLTVL.

The chain has TRBV5-1 and TRBJ1-1, with 8 nucleotides matching TRBD1. Germline assignment: CDR1 SGHRS and CDR2 YFSETQ. Unmatched junction bases numbered 5, after V lost 4 bases and J lost 6 bases. The length of the CDR3 is 13 residues. Here the CDR3 reads CASSPMTGAEAFF. The CDR3 DNA reads as TGCGCCAGCAGCCCAATGACAGGGGCTGAAGCTTTCTTT.

This chain uses TRBV28 with TRBJ2-7, with TRBD1 identical over 9 bases. The V gene's germline CDR1 is MDHEN and CDR2 SYDVKM. This CDR3 region has 18 residues. Trimming removed 1 base from V and 3 bases from J; junction bases left unmatched: 13. CDR3 nucleotide sequence: TGTGCCAGCAGTTTATTCAAACCCGGGACAGGGAATTACTACGAGCAGTACTTC. This encodes CASSLFKPGTGNYYEQYF.

CDR3 region: CASSQDDTSGYNEQFF. The DNA of the CDR3 is TGTGCCAGCAGCCAAGACGACACTAGCGGTTACAATGAGCAGTTCTTC. The chain combines TRBV4-2 with TRBJ2-1, with 8 bases matching TRBD2. The CDR3 extends over 16 amino acids. V gave up 0 bases and J gave up 4 bases; unmatched junction bases: 5. Per germline, CDR1 LGHNA and CDR2 YNFKEQ.

This clone has more than one count but fewer than ten. The CDR3 coding sequence is TGCAGCACCAAAAGGGGGACAGGGGAATATGAGCAGTTCTTC. Translation: CSTKRGTGEYEQFF. The gene calls are TRBV29-1 and TRBJ2-1; 10 positions match TRBD1. The CDR3 is 14 residues long. Germline values: CDR1 SQVTM, CDR2 ANQGSEA. After removal of 8 bases from V and 8 bases from J, the junction contained 12 bases not matched to a gene.

The chain joins TRBV9 to TRBJ2-7, with D possibly TRBD1 on 5 matching bases. CDR3 length: 14 amino acids. Between the trimmed V and J ends, which lost 0 bases and 3 bases, there was a span of 10 bases. Germline V gives CDR1 SGDLS, CDR2 YYNGEE. CDR3 sequence (DNA): TGTGCCAGCAGCGTAGTCGAGCAGGGCTACGAGCAGTACTTC. It specifies CASSVVEQGYEQYF.

The chain links TRBV19 to TRBJ2-2; D remains unclear. In germline, CDR1 is LNHDA, CDR2 SQIVND (reference sequence). Trimming cost V 7 bases and J 5 bases, with 20 bases left between them. The CDR3 extends over 16 amino acids. The CDR3 spells CASIPSDLASTGELFF. CDR3 in DNA: TGTGCCAGTATACCAAGCGACCTGGCAAGTACCGGGGAGCTGTTTTTT.

J is TRBJ2-1 and V is TRBV7-9; TRBD2 matches 10 bases. With V trimmed by 2 bases and J by 5 bases, 6 bases remained unmatched. The CDR3 is made up of 16 amino acids. Germline V gene data show CDR1 as SEHNR and CDR2 as FQNEAQ (reference sequence). The CDR3, as DNA: TGTGCCAGCAGCTTACTCCAGCGGGGGGGCGACAATGAGCAGTTCTTC. Translation: CASSLLQRGGDNEQFF.

The chain links TRBV6-5 to TRBJ2-7; the D is unclear. V was clipped by 4 bases and J by 3 bases, with 7 bases between them. Germline V gene data show CDR1 as MNHEY and CDR2 as SVGAGI. This CDR3 has 12 residues. The CDR3 here is CASSSPGYEQYF. The CDR3 DNA follows: TGTGCCAGCAGTTCCCCCGGCTACGAGCAGTACTTC.

The genes are TRBV7-3 and TRBJ1-6; a possible D gene is TRBD1 (6 bases). The CDR3 runs to 14 residues. CDR1 is SGHTA, CDR2 FQGTGA, per germline. Trimming removed 3 bases at V and 6 bases at J, with 9 bases between. CDR3 region: CASSFQGSNSPLHF. The CDR3 region has the DNA TGTGCCAGCAGCTTCCAGGGGAGTAATTCACCCCTCCACTTT.

This sequence joins TRBV2 and TRBJ1-2, with D perhaps TRBD1 (6 bases). The V end was cut by 9 bases, the J end by 1 base, with 12 bases between. The CDR3 has 13 residues. CDR1 is SNHLY and CDR2 is FYNNEI in the germline V gene. In nucleotides, the CDR3 is TGTGCCAGTCGGGACACCGGTAACTATGGCTACACCTTC. Its translation: CASRDTGNYGYTF.

V gene TRBV11-3 combines with J gene TRBJ1-1, with 9 nucleotides matching TRBD1. Germline V gives CDR1 SGHNT, CDR2 YENEEA. This CDR3 comprises 15 residues. V shed 5 bases and J 1 base; nucleotides not matched to a gene: 5. The CDR3 DNA follows: TGTGCCAGCAGCCCCCCGGGACAGGGGAACACTGAAGCTTTCTTT. Translation: CASSPPGQGNTEAFF. Full variable domain (outside the CDR3, taken from reference TRBV11-3 and TRBJ1-1): EAGVVQSPRYKIIEKKQPVAFWCNPISGHNTLYWYLQNLGQGPELLIRYENEEAVDDSQLPKDRFSAERLKGVDSTLKIQPAELGDSAVYLCASSPPGQGNTEAFFGQGTRLTVV.

The chain links TRBV18 to TRBJ2-1; 13 positions agree with TRBD2. CDR3 length: 16 amino acids. Losses at the gene ends were 2 bases for V and 4 bases for J; bases not matched to a gene: 2. CDR1 and CDR2 (germline): KGHSH, LQKENI. The CDR3 sequence is CASSPGLAGAYNEQFF. CDR3 nucleotide sequence: TGTGCCAGCTCACCAGGACTAGCGGGGGCGTACAATGAGCAGTTCTTC.